This T cell receptor beta chain was retrieved from a study of shared clonotypes between healthy human individuals. Study summary: The study drew on a couple of women and three men aged 18 to 49 as donors.

Splitting the CD4+ cells yielded a CD45RA+ naive subset and a CD45RA-negative memory subset. Authors' methods: ImmunoSEQ gave junction-only sequences without quality scores, so filtering differed. Profiling relied on immunoSEQ multiplex PCR, and the TCRdb table lists in-frame clones only, not all of them. V and J calls and clone size are given by that table; D and trimming were obtained from the DNA. This sample carries more than 550,000 clones, 55% to 80% of them seen once, and the ten largest clones take roughly 1.8%. The CDR3 extends over 16 amino acids. J gave up 0 bases and V 2 bases, and 10 bases lay outside the gene matches. Per the germline V gene, CDR1 is GTSNPN and CDR2 is SVGIG (reference sequence).

The TCR was taken from a woman aged 25 to 45 in good health. Sequenced material: memory CD4+ T cells sorted from blood. This sample's subset: CD45RA-negative fraction. The J gene is TRBJ2-7, the V gene TRBV30; 7 bases fit TRBD1. The CDR3 protein is CAWSIPGQRPSYEQYF. CDR3 nucleotide sequence: TGTGCCTGGAGTATCCCGGGACAGCGCCCCTCCTACGAGCAGTACTTC.